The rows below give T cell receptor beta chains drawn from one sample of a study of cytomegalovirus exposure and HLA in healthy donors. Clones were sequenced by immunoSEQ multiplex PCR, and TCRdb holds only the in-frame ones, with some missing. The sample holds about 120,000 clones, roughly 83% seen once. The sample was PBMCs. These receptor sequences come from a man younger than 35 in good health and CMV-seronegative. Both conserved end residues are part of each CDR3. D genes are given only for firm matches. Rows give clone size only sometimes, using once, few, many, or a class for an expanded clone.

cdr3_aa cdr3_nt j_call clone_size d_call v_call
CASSLSPISGEIVFF TGTGCCAGCAGCTTAAGCCCAATTTCAGGGGAGATAGTGTTTTTT TRBJ1-4 . . TRBV7-2
CASQGRYGNQPQHF TGTGCCAGCCAGGGTAGGTATGGCAATCAGCCCCAGCATTTT TRBJ1-5 few . TRBV7-9
CASSATSGSTEQYF TGTGCCAGCAGTGCGACTAGCGGGAGTACGGAGCAGTACTTC TRBJ2-7 . TRBD2 TRBV6-5
CASSIDSSGNTIYF TGTGCCAGTAGTATTGACAGCTCTGGAAACACCATATATTTT TRBJ1-3 few . TRBV19
CASSLRYEVTEAFF TGTGCCAGCAGCTTGAGGTATGAGGTAACTGAAGCTTTCTTT TRBJ1-1 . . TRBV13
CASSQGGTAVGGEQFF TGTGCCAGCAGCCAAGGCGGGACAGCAGTGGGGGGCGAGCAGTTCTTC TRBJ2-1 . . TRBV14
CASSRQEDTEAFF TGTGCCAGCTCTCGACAGGAGGACACTGAAGCTTTCTTT TRBJ1-1 . . TRBV18
CASSLTPAGDLGANVLTF TGTGCCAGCAGCTTAACTCCAGCGGGAGATCTCGGGGCCAACGTCCTGACTTTC TRBJ2-6 . TRBD2 TRBV7-3
CSVELIQGTEAFF TGCAGCGTTGAATTAATACAGGGCACTGAAGCTTTCTTT TRBJ1-1 . . TRBV29-1
CASSLDRGNSPLHF TGTGCCAGTAGTCTCGACAGGGGTAATTCACCCCTCCACTTT TRBJ1-6 . TRBD1 TRBV19
CASSLQAYEQYF TGTGCCAGCAGTTTACAGGCCTACGAGCAGTACTTC TRBJ2-7 once . TRBV28
CASSSYLGQANEQFF TGTGCCAGCAGTTCATACCTTGGACAGGCCAATGAGCAGTTCTTC TRBJ2-1 . TRBD1 TRBV27
CASSLVPGQGMNTEAFF TGTGCCAGCAGCTTAGTTCCGGGACAGGGCATGAACACTGAAGCTTTCTTT TRBJ1-1 . TRBD1 TRBV7-6
CASSLRESGRPLHTQYF TGTGCCAGCAGCTTAAGAGAAAGCGGGAGACCTCTACATACGCAGTATTTT TRBJ2-3 once TRBD2 TRBV7-3
CSVSGTGGYEQYF TGCAGCGTGTCCGGGACAGGGGGCTACGAGCAGTACTTC TRBJ2-7 . TRBD1 TRBV29-1
CASSRGLAGVREQYF TGTGCCAGCAGCCGGGGACTAGCGGGAGTCAGGGAGCAGTACTTC TRBJ2-7 . TRBD2 TRBV7-9
CASSIGLAGLGETQYF TGTGCCAGCAGCATAGGACTAGCGGGATTGGGAGAGACCCAGTACTTC TRBJ2-5 . TRBD2 TRBV7-3
CASRGDSMAYGYTF TGTGCCAGCAGGGGGGACAGCATGGCCTATGGCTACACCTTC TRBJ1-2 . TRBD1 TRBV2
CASSQDGTGSDEQFF TGCGCCAGCAGCCAAGACGGGACAGGGTCGGATGAGCAGTTCTTC TRBJ2-1 few TRBD1 TRBV4-1
CASSFEKPSGKEAQYF TGTGCCAGCAGCTTTGAAAAGCCTAGCGGCAAGGAGGCCCAGTACTTC TRBJ2-5 . TRBD2 TRBV13
CASGVGDQRELVDEQFF TGTGCCAGCGGAGTCGGAGACCAGCGGGAGCTAGTGGATGAGCAGTTCTTC TRBJ2-1 once TRBD2 TRBV2
CASSIATGTDYEQYF TGTGCCAGTAGTATCGCGACAGGGACAGACTACGAGCAGTACTTC TRBJ2-7 . TRBD1 TRBV19
CASSPGTSWANEQFF TGTGCCAGCAGTCCAGGGACTAGCTGGGCTAATGAGCAGTTCTTC TRBJ2-1 once TRBD2 TRBV6-5
CASSIGTVGETQYF TGTGCCAGTAGTATTGGGACAGTGGGAGAGACCCAGTACTTC TRBJ2-5 . TRBD1 TRBV19
CASKPGQGPYQPQHF TGTGCCAGCAAACCCGGACAGGGGCCGTATCAGCCCCAGCATTTT TRBJ1-5 . TRBD1 TRBV27
CASSRTGSSYEQYF TGCGCCAGCAGTAGGACGGGGAGCTCCTACGAGCAGTACTTC TRBJ2-7 . . TRBV4-3
CASSVTSGSNEQYF TGCGCCAGCAGCGTTACTAGCGGGAGTAACGAGCAGTACTTC TRBJ2-7 . TRBD2 TRBV5-1
CATSRDSSGGPGGELFF TGTGCCACCAGCAGAGATTCTAGCGGGGGCCCAGGAGGGGAGCTGTTTTTT TRBJ2-2 . TRBD2 TRBV15
CASSSGLMRPQHF TGTGCCAGCAGCTCGGGACTGATGCGGCCCCAGCATTTT TRBJ1-5 . . TRBV5-8
CASSLGPGEMITEAFF TGCGCCAGCAGCTTGGGGCCAGGGGAAATGATCACTGAAGCTTTCTTT TRBJ1-1 . . TRBV5-1
CASSVVQGTEAFF TGTGCCAGCAGCGTAGTGCAGGGGACTGAAGCTTTCTTT TRBJ1-1 . . TRBV9
CASSLQETQYF TGTGCCAGCAGCCTCCAAGAGACCCAGTACTTC TRBJ2-5 . . TRBV7-8
CASSYMGAGNTEAFF TGTGCCAGCAGTTACATGGGGGCTGGGAACACTGAAGCTTTCTTT TRBJ1-1 . . TRBV6-6
CAWSVGGNEKLFF TGTGCCTGGAGTGTTGGCGGGAATGAAAAACTGTTTTTT TRBJ1-4 . . TRBV30
CASSNTGTEQFF TGTGCCAGCAGCAACACAGGGACTGAGCAGTTCTTC TRBJ2-1 . . TRBV11-2
CASSPGISRDTQYF TGTGCCAGCAGCCCGGGGATCTCCCGGGATACGCAGTATTTT TRBJ2-3 . . TRBV5-6
CASSLEGGYGYTF TGCGCCAGCAGCTTGGAAGGGGGCTATGGCTACACCTTC TRBJ1-2 . . TRBV5-1
CASSSSTGGNYGYTF TGTGCCAGCAGCTCATCGACAGGGGGAAATTATGGCTACACCTTC TRBJ1-2 . TRBD1 TRBV7-9
CASSPRILRLAGGTDTQYF TGTGCCAGCAGCCCTAGGATACTGCGACTAGCGGGGGGCACAGATACGCAGTATTTT TRBJ2-3 . TRBD2 TRBV11-2
CASSMEGAAKNIQYF TGTGCCAGCAGCATGGAGGGTGCAGCCAAAAACATTCAGTACTTC TRBJ2-4 . . TRBV7-2
CASSLVGQTSTDTQYF TGTGCCAGCAGCTTAGTGGGACAGACTAGCACAGATACGCAGTATTTT TRBJ2-3 . TRBD1 TRBV7-2
CASGLAVGNEQFF TGTGCCAGTGGACTAGCGGTAGGGAATGAGCAGTTCTTC TRBJ2-1 . TRBD2 TRBV14
CSVEDHSPYEQYF TGCAGCGTTGAAGATCACAGTCCCTACGAGCAGTACTTC TRBJ2-7 . . TRBV29-1
CASSVDRGAGAF TGCGCCAGCAGCGTTGACCGGGGGGCCGGCGCCTTC TRBJ1-2 . . TRBV5-1
CASSPRTSGYEQYF TGTGCCAGCAGCCCCCGGACTAGCGGCTACGAGCAGTACTTC TRBJ2-7 . TRBD2 TRBV9
CASSYDWSSYNEQFF TGTGCCAGCAGTTACGACTGGAGCTCCTACAATGAGCAGTTCTTC TRBJ2-1 few . TRBV6-5
CASSLRTGTPYEQYF TGTGCCAGCAGCTTACGGACAGGTACTCCCTACGAGCAGTACTTC TRBJ2-7 . TRBD1 TRBV9
CVSSAERYEQYF TGTGTCAGCAGTGCGGAGCGCTACGAGCAGTACTTC TRBJ2-7 . . TRBV2
CASSLARGSRGLGEQYF TGTGCCAGCAGCTTAGCCCGGGGGTCCCGGGGCCTCGGGGAGCAGTACTTC TRBJ2-7 once . TRBV7-2
CASSIGTSGRYEQYF TGTGCCAGTAGTATCGGGACTAGCGGGAGATACGAGCAGTACTTC TRBJ2-7 . TRBD2 TRBV19
CASYGIGKDYGYTF TGTGCCAGCTACGGGATCGGGAAGGACTATGGCTACACCTTC TRBJ1-2 . . TRBV2
CASSLNPPGLTTDTQYF TGCGCCAGCAGCTTAAACCCCCCGGGACTTACCACAGATACGCAGTATTTT TRBJ2-3 . . TRBV5-1
CASSAGTSGKVVSYEQYF TGTGCCAGCTCAGCCGGGACTAGCGGGAAGGTAGTTTCCTACGAGCAGTACTTC TRBJ2-7 . TRBD2 TRBV18
CASTRVPSNTGELFF TGTGCCAGCACCCGAGTACCTTCGAACACCGGGGAGCTGTTTTTT TRBJ2-2 once . TRBV7-9
CASSTTGSQHF TGTGCCAGCAGCACGACGGGTTCCCAGCATTTT TRBJ1-5 . . TRBV28
CASSRRTSGYTDTQYF TGTGCCAGCTCACGACGGACTAGCGGCTACACAGATACGCAGTATTTT TRBJ2-3 . TRBD2 TRBV18